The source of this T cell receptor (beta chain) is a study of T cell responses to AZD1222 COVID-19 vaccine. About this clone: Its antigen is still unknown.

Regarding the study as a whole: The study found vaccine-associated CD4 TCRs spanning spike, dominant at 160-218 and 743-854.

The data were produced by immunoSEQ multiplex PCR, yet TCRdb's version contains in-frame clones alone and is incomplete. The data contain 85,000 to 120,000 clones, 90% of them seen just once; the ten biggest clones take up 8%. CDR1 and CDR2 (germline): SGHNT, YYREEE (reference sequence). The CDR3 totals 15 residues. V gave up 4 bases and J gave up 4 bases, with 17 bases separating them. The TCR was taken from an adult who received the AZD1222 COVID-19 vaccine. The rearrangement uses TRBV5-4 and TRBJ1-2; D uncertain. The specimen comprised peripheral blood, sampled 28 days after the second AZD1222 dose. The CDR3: CASSPPNAGSYGYTF. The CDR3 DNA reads TGTGCCAGCAGCCCCCCGAATGCAGGAAGCTATGGCTACACCTTC.